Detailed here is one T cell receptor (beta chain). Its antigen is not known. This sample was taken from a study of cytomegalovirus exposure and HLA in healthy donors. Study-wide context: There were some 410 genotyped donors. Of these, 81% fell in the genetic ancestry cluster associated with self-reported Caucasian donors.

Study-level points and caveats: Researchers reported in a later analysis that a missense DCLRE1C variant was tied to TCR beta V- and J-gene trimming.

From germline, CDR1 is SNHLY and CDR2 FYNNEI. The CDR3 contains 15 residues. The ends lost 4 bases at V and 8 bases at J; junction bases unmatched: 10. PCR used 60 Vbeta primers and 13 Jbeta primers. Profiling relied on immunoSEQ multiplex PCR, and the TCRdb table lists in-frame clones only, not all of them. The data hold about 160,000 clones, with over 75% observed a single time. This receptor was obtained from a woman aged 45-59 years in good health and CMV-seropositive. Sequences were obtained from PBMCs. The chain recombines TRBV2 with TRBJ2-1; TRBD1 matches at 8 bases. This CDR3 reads CASSAWTGYGDEQFF. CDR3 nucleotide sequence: TGTGCCAGCAGTGCGTGGACAGGGTATGGGGATGAGCAGTTCTTC.